This entry features one T cell receptor beta chain sequence. TCRdb analysed the 5' RACE reads with MiXCR anew, one entry per CDR3 protein. The sample consists of roughly 160,000 distinct CDR3 sequences, under 15% of them appearing once. Germline loops: CDR1 SGHTS, CDR2 YDEGEE. The V and J ends lost 4 bases and 4 bases, in that order; junction bases with no gene match: 18. This CDR3 spans 19 amino acids. The data stem from a study of T-cell memory formation after mild COVID-19. Sequences were obtained from PBMCs or a T cell subset sorted from them (not recorded which). This receptor was taken from a man between 18 and 35 years old who had mild COVID-19 (a few samples of this study predate the infection). Cell type and time point are not known. The rearrangement uses TRBV5-8 and TRBJ1-4, with TRBD1 matching over 8 bases. CDR3 sequence (DNA): TGTGCCAGCAGCCCCGTCCTTATAGGGTCAGGGGGCCTTAATGAAAAACTGTTTTTT. It specifies CASSPVLIGSGGLNEKLFF.